These 14 T cell receptor beta chains were sequenced from one sample in a study of T cell changes during pregnancy in multiple sclerosis. Clones were sequenced by immunoSEQ multiplex PCR, and TCRdb holds only the in-frame ones, with some missing. The table has tens of thousands of clones, approximately 91% seen once. Sequencing was performed on CD8+ T cells from peripheral blood mononuclear cells, taken before pregnancy. The receptors stem from a female donor with multiple sclerosis, enrolled in a pregnancy study.

CDR3 sequence reads: CASSGLSVDDYGYTF. In DNA, the CDR3 is TGTGCCAGCAGCGGACTCAGCGTCGATGACTATGGCTACACCTTC. The rearrangement uses TRBV11-2 and TRBJ1-2; D ambiguous. V was trimmed by 5 bases and J by 3 bases, leaving 16 bases between them. The CDR3 loop spans 15 amino acids. Germline V lookup: CDR1 SGHAT, CDR2 FQNNGV.

Ten or more counts support this clone. The chain employs TRBV29-1 and TRBJ2-7; 7 bases are shared with TRBD1. CDR3 length: 12 amino acids. With V trimmed by 6 bases and J by 6 bases, 8 bases remained unmatched. The germline V gene has CDR1 SQVTM and CDR2 ANQGSEA. CDR3 sequence: CSVHETGVEQYF. The CDR3 DNA is TGCAGCGTCCATGAAACAGGGGTCGAGCAGTACTTC.

Only a few counts were recorded for this clone. The same CDR3 is also encoded by other DNA sequences in this sample. J is TRBJ1-1 and V is TRBV7-3; possible D gene TRBD1, 6 bases. CDR1 and CDR2 from the germline V gene are SGHTA and FQGTGA. The CDR3 length is 13 residues. V was cut by 5 bases and J by 1 base, with 8 bases left in between. The CDR3 sequence: CASSLGQNTEAFF. CDR3 DNA sequence: TGTGCCAGCAGCCTGGGACAGAACACTGAAGCTTTCTTT. The full variable domain, in which reference TRBV7-3 and TRBJ1-1 provide the parts outside the CDR3, is GAGVSQTPSNKVTEKGKYVELRCDPISGHTALYWYRQSLGQGPEFLIYFQGTGAADDSGLPNDRFFAVRPEGSVSTLKIQRTERGDSAVYLCASSLGQNTEAFFGQGTRLTVV.

The CDR3 loop is CASSYGQSNQPQHF. The CDR3 bases are TGTGCCAGCAGTTATGGACAGTCCAATCAGCCCCAGCATTTT. The chain is built from TRBV6-5 and TRBJ1-5; TRBD1 might be the D (6 bases). Looked up from germline, CDR1 is MNHEY and CDR2 is SVGAGI. This CDR3 has 14 residues. The V gene lost 3 bases and the J gene lost 3 bases, with 9 bases spanning the gap.

The chain has TRBV11-2 and TRBJ2-3; 10 bases agree with TRBD2. CDR1 SGHAT and CDR2 FQNNGV come from the germline V gene. This CDR3 is 14 amino acids long. Losses at the gene ends were 3 bases for V and 6 bases for J; bases not matched to a gene: 3. CDR3 DNA: TGTGCCAGCAGCTTTAGCGGGGGGAGTGATACGCAGTATTTT. It encodes CASSFSGGSDTQYF.

The rearrangement links TRBV30 to TRBJ2-3, with TRBD2 as a possible D gene (5 bases). V was trimmed by 3 bases and J by 2 bases, leaving 9 bases between them. Per germline, CDR1 GTSNPN and CDR2 SVGIG (reference sequence). The CDR3 runs 13 residues. The CDR3 sequence is CAWRYRDTDTQYF. The DNA for the CDR3 is TGTGCCTGGAGATATCGGGACACAGATACGCAGTATTTT.

This chain links TRBV19 with TRBJ2-1; D uncertain. The V end was cut by 2 bases, the J end by 7 bases, with 9 bases between. Germline V lookup: CDR1 LNHDA, CDR2 SQIVND (reference sequence). The CDR3 has 13 residues. The CDR3 nucleotides are TGTGCCAGTAGTATATCAGAGGTTAATGAGCAGTTCTTC. This gives the protein CASSISEVNEQFF.

The chain links TRBV2 to TRBJ2-1, with 10 nucleotides matching TRBD1. J lost 3 bases, V lost 3 bases, and 8 bases had no gene match. Germline loops: CDR1 SNHLY, CDR2 FYNNEI. This CDR3 is built from 17 residues. The CDR3 here is CASSDFDRGPLYNEQFF. DNA of the CDR3: TGTGCCAGCAGTGACTTCGACAGGGGGCCCCTCTACAATGAGCAGTTCTTC. The variable domain in full, completed from reference TRBV2 and TRBJ2-1, reads EPEVTQTPSHQVTQMGQEVILRCVPISNHLYFYWYRQILGQKVEFLVSFYNNEISEKSEIFDDQFSVERPDGSNFTLKIRSTKLEDSAMYFCASSDFDRGPLYNEQFFGPGTRLTVL.

This rearrangement joins TRBV7-9 to TRBJ2-2; possibly TRBD1 for D (5 bases). The germline V and J ends were trimmed by 5 bases and 0 bases, with 10 bases remaining between them. CDR1 is SEHNR, CDR2 FQNEAQ, per germline (reference sequence). The CDR3 length is 15 residues. CDR3 bases: TGTGCCAGCAGCCCTGGACAAGCGAACACCGGGGAGCTGTTTTTT. Its translation: CASSPGQANTGELFF.

The chain uses TRBV7-9 and TRBJ2-7; 7 bases fit TRBD1. The CDR3 contains 14 residues. Germline CDR1 SEHNR, CDR2 FQNEAQ (reference sequence). The V segment lost 5 bases and the J segment 0 bases; nucleotides outside the gene matches: 4. The DNA for the CDR3 is TGTGCCAGCAGCCCCGACAGGGACTCCTACGAGCAGTACTTC. This sequence encodes CASSPDRDSYEQYF.

The V gene is TRBV7-9, the J gene TRBJ2-7, with TRBD1 matching 8 bases. The length of the CDR3 is 15 residues. Germline CDR1 is SEHNR and CDR2 is FQNEAQ (reference sequence). V dropped 3 bases and J dropped 3; count of bases not matched to a gene: 7. CDR3 region: CASSFQGASYYEQYF. The DNA of the CDR3 is TGTGCCAGCAGCTTCCAGGGGGCATCCTACTACGAGCAGTACTTC.

The genes are TRBV2 and TRBJ2-5; possible D gene TRBD1, 5 bases. Per germline, CDR1 SNHLY and CDR2 FYNNEI. The V end was cut by 7 bases, the J end by 7 bases, with 16 bases between. The CDR3 runs to 13 residues. CDR3 bases: TGTGCCAGCACCCCAGGGCCCCTGGGGACCCAGTACTTC. It codes for CASTPGPLGTQYF. Full variable domain (remainder filled in from reference TRBV2 and TRBJ2-5): EPEVTQTPSHQVTQMGQEVILRCVPISNHLYFYWYRQILGQKVEFLVSFYNNEISEKSEIFDDQFSVERPDGSNFTLKIRSTKLEDSAMYFCASTPGPLGTQYFGPGTRLLVL.

J is TRBJ1-1 and V is TRBV7-9; the D gene is possibly TRBD1 (5 bases). This CDR3 has 17 residues. Per the germline V gene, CDR1 is SEHNR and CDR2 is FQNEAQ (reference sequence). Trimming stripped 5 bases from V and 1 base from J, with 20 bases between. CDR3 loop: CASSTPSREVGNTEAFF. The CDR3, as DNA: TGTGCCAGCAGCACCCCCAGCAGGGAAGTAGGGAACACTGAAGCTTTCTTT. The complete variable domain, with remaining parts taken from reference TRBV7-9 and TRBJ1-1, reads DTGVSQNPRHKITKRGQNVTFRCDPISEHNRLYWYRQTLGQGPEFLTYFQNEAQLEKSRLLSDRFSAERPKGSFSTLEIQRTEQGDSAMYLCASSTPSREVGNTEAFFGQGTRLTVV.

The J gene is TRBJ1-1, the V gene TRBV6-5, with a tentative D call TRBD1 (6 bases). Germline-derived CDR1 and CDR2 are MNHEY and SVGAGI. The CDR3 totals 15 residues. V was shortened by 6 bases and J by 1 base, with 15 bases between the two germline ends. The CDR3, as DNA: TGTGCCAGCAGCCTCTTGGGACACAAGAACACTGAAGCTTTCTTT. It translates to CASSLLGHKNTEAFF.